The 27 T cell receptor beta chains in this list originate from one sample, sequenced in a study of blood T cells in healthy people across ages. A second roughly 7 to 12 cycle PCR used barcoded and J-beta primers. From the 5' RACE reads, TCRdb called clonotypes with MiXCR, one entry per CDR3 protein. Of some 1.4 million distinct CDR3 sequences listed, around 42% are singletons. The source material was blood. These receptors all stem from a woman aged 18-29 years in good health.

The chain combines TRBV6-1 with TRBJ1-5, with D uncertain. V lost 7 bases and J lost 4, with 11 bases in between. The CDR3 totals 13 residues. CDR1 and CDR2 from the germline V gene are MNHNS and SASEGT. The CDR3: CASTPYVNQPQHF. The DNA for the CDR3 is TGTGCCAGCACCCCATACGTAAATCAGCCCCAGCATTTT.

The chain has TRBV9 and TRBJ2-7, with TRBD2 identical over 11 bases. The J call may be in error: the DNA end matches TRBJ2-5 better. The germline V gene has CDR1 SGDLS and CDR2 YYNGEE. CDR3 length: 18 amino acids. The CDR3 DNA is TGTGCCAGCAGCGTAGGTGGTCTAGCGGGAGGATACGGAGAGACCCAGTACTTC. It is translated as CASSVGGLAGGYGETQYF.

In its sample, this clonotype was seen a few times. The chain couples TRBV29-1 to TRBJ2-7; TRBD1 matches at 9 bases. Trimming removed 8 bases from V and 1 base from J; junction bases left unmatched: 6. The CDR3 totals 13 residues. Germline V CDR1 and CDR2: SQVTM, ANQGSEA. The CDR3 loop reads CSTYGQGSYEQYF. CDR3 bases: TGCAGCACTTACGGACAGGGGTCCTACGAGCAGTACTTC.

A remark on this clonotype: Relative to the germline gene, one junction end is altered; a read error may explain this. The J gene is TRBJ2-7, the V gene TRBV20-1; possibly TRBD1 for D (5 bases). This CDR3 spans 20 amino acids. CDR1 is DFQATT, CDR2 SNEGSKA, per germline (reference sequence). The CDR3 sequence is CSARDQLASANSGHPYEQYF. In DNA form, the CDR3 reads TGCAGTGCTAGAGATCAACTTGCATCCGCAAATTCAGGGCACCCCTATGAGCAGTACTTC.

There are a few counts of this clonotype. The chain has TRBV11-2 and TRBJ2-5, with TRBD1 as a possible D gene (6 bases). V lost 5 bases to trimming and J lost 3 bases, with 13 bases between them. This CDR3 is 14 amino acids long. Germline assignment: CDR1 SGHAT and CDR2 FQNNGV. The CDR3 sequence: CASSRGTGKETQYF. The DNA for the CDR3 is TGTGCCAGCAGCCGAGGAACAGGGAAAGAGACCCAGTACTTC.

The chain carries TRBV10-2 and TRBJ1-5; D not certain. The V gene lost 4 bases and the J gene lost 5 bases, with 12 bases spanning the gap. This CDR3 region has 14 residues. Looked up from germline, CDR1 is WSHSY and CDR2 is SAAADI. CDR3 bases: TGCGCCAGCAGTGGGTGGGGAATAGATCAGCCCCAGCATTTT. Residues: CASSGWGIDQPQHF.

The chain uses TRBV12-3 or TRBV12-4 and TRBJ2-7; 7 bases fit TRBD1. CDR3 length equals 14 residues. The trim removed 5 bases at V and 2 bases at J, leaving 6 bases unmatched. The CDR3, as DNA: TGTGCCAGCAGTCCTGGACAGGCTACCTACGAGCAGTACTTC. It is translated as CASSPGQATYEQYF.

The genes are TRBV7-9 and TRBJ2-7; D not certain. Per the germline V gene, CDR1 is SEHNR and CDR2 is FQNEAQ (reference sequence). CDR3 length: 14 residues. Trimming took 2 bases from V and 3 from J, leaving 11 bases between them. CDR3 sequence (DNA): TGTGCCAGCAGCTTACCCCAGCAGAACTACGAGCAGTACTTC. Its protein product is CASSLPQQNYEQYF.

The chain employs TRBV20-1 and TRBJ1-2, with D hard to call. The CDR3 runs to 11 residues. V was trimmed by 4 bases and J by 5 bases, leaving 8 bases between them. CDR1 is DFQATT and CDR2 is SNEGSKA in the germline V gene (reference sequence). CDR3 protein: CSATVGYGYTF. The CDR3 DNA reads TGCAGTGCTACCGTGGGGTATGGCTACACCTTC.

This clonotype has a handful of counts. The V and J genes are TRBV7-2 and TRBJ2-4; 9 nucleotides agree with TRBD2. Germline V CDR1 and CDR2: SGHTA, FQGNSA. Losses at the gene ends were 5 bases for V and 6 bases for J; bases not matched to a gene: 8. The CDR3 consists of 15 residues. The DNA of the CDR3 is TGTGCCAGCAGCCCGACTAGCGGAGGCGGAAACATTCAGTACTTC. This codes for CASSPTSGGGNIQYF.

The chain has TRBV20-1 and TRBJ1-2, with 7 bases matching TRBD1. Looked up from germline, CDR1 is DFQATT and CDR2 is SNEGSKA (reference sequence). CDR3 size: 19 residues. V was pared by 5 bases and J by 8 bases, with 29 bases of the junction left unmatched. CDR3 sequence reads: CSAPTGVYSNQPQHFGYTF. The CDR3, as DNA: TGCAGTGCTCCTACAGGGGTTTATAGCAATCAGCCCCAGCATTTCGGCTACACCTTC.

This clonotype came up many times. V gene TRBV2 combines with J gene TRBJ2-3; 11 bases agree with TRBD2. CDR3 length equals 14 residues. Unmatched junction bases numbered 2, after V lost 6 bases and J lost 3 bases. Per germline, CDR1 SNHLY and CDR2 FYNNEI. DNA for the CDR3: TGTGCCAGCAGACTAGCGGGAGATACAGATACGCAGTATTTT. This sequence encodes CASRLAGDTDTQYF.

This chain connects TRBV20-1 to TRBJ2-1, with 8 positions matching TRBD2. This CDR3 is 15 amino acids long. The germline gives CDR1 DFQATT, CDR2 SNEGSKA (reference sequence). V trimming: 3 bases; J trimming: 9 bases; junction bases outside the gene matches: 13. CDR3 DNA: TGCAGTGCTAGGTGGTTGGGTAGCGGGATAGTTGAGCAGTTCTTC. It codes for CSARWLGSGIVEQFF.

The genes are TRBV7-2 and TRBJ2-7, with 10 bases identical to TRBD2. CDR1 is SGHTA, CDR2 FQGNSA, per germline. The CDR3 runs to 14 residues. V shed 3 bases and J 7 bases; nucleotides not matched to a gene: 6. The CDR3 loop reads CASSLASGREEQYF. DNA for the CDR3: TGTGCCAGCAGCTTGGCCAGCGGGAGGGAAGAGCAGTACTTC.

This clonotype turned up a few times. The chain has TRBV6-4 and TRBJ2-1; 8 positions match TRBD2. Germline lookup yields CDR1 MRHNA and CDR2 SNTAGT. The V gene end was trimmed by 6 bases and the J gene end by 8 bases; junction bases not matched to a gene: 6. The CDR3 covers 13 residues. CDR3 sequence (DNA): TGTGCCAGCAGCAACGGAGCGGGGGATGAGCAGTTCTTC. Its translation is CASSNGAGDEQFF.

The chain is built from TRBV7-2 and TRBJ2-3; D is perhaps TRBD1 or TRBD2 (5 bases each). The CDR3 sequence is 16 residues long. Deletions cut 5 bases from V and 2 bases from J, with 17 bases between. Germline values: CDR1 SGHTA, CDR2 FQGNSA. In nucleotides, the CDR3 is TGTGCCAGCAGCCCCCTAAGGGGACCCCTCACAGATACGCAGTATTTT. Protein: CASSPLRGPLTDTQYF.

The chain recombines TRBV7-2 with TRBJ1-3; possible D gene TRBD1, 5 bases. V lost 3 bases and J 3 bases, leaving 9 bases between the germline ends. CDR3 length: 14 residues. Germline-derived CDR1 and CDR2 are SGHTA and FQGNSA. The CDR3 bases are TGTGCCAGCAGCTTCGGGGGTTATGGAAACACCATATATTTT. Its protein is CASSFGGYGNTIYF.

This clonotype showed up just a few times. CDR3 region: CASTPSGSNQPQHF. Written as DNA, the CDR3 is TGTGCCAGCACCCCCTCGGGTAGCAATCAGCCCCAGCATTTT. The V call is TRBV12-3 or TRBV12-4, the J call TRBJ1-5; D is undetermined. V dropped 7 bases and J dropped 0 bases, with 10 bases sitting between them. CDR3 size: 14 residues.

V is TRBV20-1 and J is TRBJ2-3, with TRBD2 matching 12 bases. The V gene's germline CDR1 is DFQATT and CDR2 SNEGSKA (reference sequence). CDR3 length equals 16 residues. J was trimmed by 2 bases and V by 6 bases; bases with no gene match: 9. CDR3 in DNA: TGCAGTGCGCGGACTAGCGGGACAGGATTCACAGATACGCAGTATTTT. This codes for CSARTSGTGFTDTQYF.

This clonotype was seen more than once but under ten times. A read error may account for a junction end that differs from germline. The chain has TRBV7-6 and TRBJ2-3; tentatively, D is TRBD2 (6 bases). There are 16 residues in the CDR3. Germline V lookup: CDR1 SGHVS, CDR2 FNYEAQ. Here the CDR3 reads CASSLAGGTAADTQYF. CDR3 nucleotides: TGTGCCAGCAGCCTAGCTGGGGGGACCGCCGCTGATACGCAGTATTTT.

This clonotype appeared a few times. V gene TRBV3-1 combines with J gene TRBJ2-3; 9 positions match TRBD2. The CDR3 contains 18 residues. Trimming took 4 bases from V and 4 from J; bases not matched to a gene: 15. The germline gives CDR1 LGHDT, CDR2 YNNKEL (reference sequence). CDR3 loop: CASSRLPGTSRGADTQYF. DNA for the CDR3: TGTGCCAGCAGCCGCCTACCAGGGACTAGCCGTGGCGCAGATACGCAGTATTTT.

The chain is built from TRBV4-1 and TRBJ2-1; a possible D gene is TRBD1 (6 bases). The CDR3 sequence is 14 residues long. Trimming stripped 3 bases from V and 5 bases from J, with 11 bases between. Germline values: CDR1 MGHRA, CDR2 YSYEKL. For the CDR3, the DNA is TGCGCCAGCAGCCATGGGACAAGAAACAATGAGCAGTTCTTC. This sequence encodes CASSHGTRNNEQFF.

This clonotype was recorded at least ten times. J is TRBJ2-7 and V is TRBV10-3; D is possibly TRBD2 (5 bases). Germline-derived CDR1 and CDR2 are ENHRY and SYGVKD. The CDR3 loop spans 12 amino acids. The ends were cut back, 4 bases at V and 7 bases at J, with 11 bases in the middle. The CDR3 bases are TGTGCCATCAGTGTTGAGGGCGATGAGCAGTACTTC. This sequence encodes CAISVEGDEQYF.

The gene calls are TRBV29-1 and TRBJ2-5, with D unclear. CDR3 length: 15 residues. Germline values: CDR1 SQVTM, CDR2 ANQGSEA. V was pared by 4 bases and J by 4 bases, with 19 bases between. CDR3 sequence reads: CSVVPLGPPPETQYF. The CDR3 region has the DNA TGCAGCGTTGTACCCCTAGGCCCCCCGCCAGAGACCCAGTACTTC.

J is TRBJ2-3 and V is TRBV12-3 or TRBV12-4, with 8 bases lining up with TRBD2. This CDR3 has 14 amino acids. Unmatched junction bases numbered 9, after V lost 7 bases and J lost 6 bases. CDR3 sequence reads: CASTLAGPWDTQYF. CDR3 in DNA: TGTGCCAGCACCTTAGCGGGGCCCTGGGATACGCAGTATTTT.

This clonotype was seen only a few times. This chain links TRBV3-1 with TRBJ2-1; 9 bases are a match to TRBD2. Germline CDR1 reads LGHDT; CDR2 reads YNNKEL (reference sequence). Unmatched junction bases numbered 12, after V lost 5 bases and J lost 4 bases. This CDR3 is built from 17 residues. CDR3: CASSLFTGLALYNEQFF. CDR3 nucleotides: TGTGCCAGCAGCTTATTTACGGGACTAGCCCTATACAATGAGCAGTTCTTC.

This chain links TRBV2 with TRBJ2-2, with TRBD1 matching 9 bases. The trim removed 6 bases at V and 3 bases at J, leaving 5 bases unmatched. CDR1 and CDR2 (germline): SNHLY, FYNNEI. The CDR3 sequence is 15 residues long. CDR3 in DNA: TGTGCCAGCAGACAGGGGGCAAGGGACACCGGGGAGCTGTTTTTT. Its protein product is CASRQGARDTGELFF. Full variable domain (missing parts from reference TRBV2 and TRBJ2-2): EPEVTQTPSHQVTQMGQEVILRCVPISNHLYFYWYRQILGQKVEFLVSFYNNEISEKSEIFDDQFSVERPDGSNFTLKIRSTKLEDSAMYFCASRQGARDTGELFFGEGSRLTVL.